The present entry profiles one T cell receptor (beta chain) with its context. This record belongs to a study of blood T cell repertoires in COVID-19. Turning to the study itself: Spain, Italy and the United States supplied samples that represented acute and convalescent COVID-19. The cDNA or gDNA used as material had been derived from T cells, B-cell-depleted T cells, or PBMCs.

Germline assignment: CDR1 MGHDK and CDR2 SYGVNS. With 2 bases removed from V and 5 bases from J, the gap between germline ends came to 10 bases. The CDR3 is made up of 13 amino acids. Measured with immunoSEQ multiplex PCR; TCRdb has only the in-frame clones, and not every one. Counted here are some 70,000 clones, roughly 91% occurring once; the ten biggest clones make up around 0.52%. Source material: peripheral blood. The rearrangement joins TRBV25-1 to TRBJ2-7, with D uncertain. The TCR comes from a middle-aged man with COVID-19, enrolled during active disease. Here the CDR3 DNA reads TGTGCCAGCAGTGAACCCCCGAGAGACGAGCAGTACTTC. Translating gives CASSEPPRDEQYF.